The 30 T cell receptor beta chains in this list originate from one sample, sequenced in a study of blood T cell repertoires in COVID-19. Sequencing used immunoSEQ multiplex PCR; TCRdb keeps in-frame clones, though not all of them. The table shows 180,000 or so clones, with roughly 85% occurring only once. Sample: peripheral blood. The receptors shown here come from a woman at least 80 years old with acute or convalescent COVID-19.

In DNA, the CDR3 is TGTGCCACAAGACAGGGGCCTTATGGGGGCTACACCTTC. It codes for CATRQGPYGGYTF. The J gene is TRBJ1-2, the V gene TRBV19; 8 bases match TRBD1. Trimming removed 10 bases from V and 8 bases from J; junction bases left unmatched: 12. Germline lookup yields CDR1 LNHDA and CDR2 SQIVND (reference sequence). The CDR3 spans 13 residues.

In nucleotides, the CDR3 is TGTGCCAGCAGTTCCCCTAGGGGGGGTGAATTCCTGCCCCAGCATTTT. As protein: CASSSPRGGEFLPQHF. V gene TRBV28 combines with J gene TRBJ1-5; tentatively, D is TRBD1 (6 bases). CDR1 and CDR2 (germline): MDHEN, SYDVKM. The CDR3 contains 16 residues. V was trimmed by 4 bases and J by 9 bases, leaving 22 bases between them.

The V gene is TRBV25-1, the J gene TRBJ2-3; 7 bases match TRBD1. In germline, CDR1 is MGHDK, CDR2 SYGVNS. The V segment lost 2 bases and the J segment 4 bases; nucleotides outside the gene matches: 3. The CDR3 sequence is 14 residues long. The CDR3: CASSEAGGADTQYF. The CDR3, as DNA: TGTGCCAGCAGTGAAGCAGGGGGTGCAGATACGCAGTATTTT.

This chain links TRBV30 with TRBJ1-6; TRBD1 agrees at 11 bases. The length of the CDR3 is 15 residues. Trimming at V came to 5 bases and at J to 2 bases, leaving 2 bases not matched to a gene. CDR1 and CDR2 from the germline V gene are GTSNPN and SVGIG (reference sequence). The CDR3, as DNA: TGTGCCTGGGGGACAGGGGGTACCTATAATTCACCCCTCCACTTT. Translating it yields CAWGTGGTYNSPLHF.

The chain is built from TRBV10-3 and TRBJ2-1, with TRBD2 matching 9 bases. Unmatched junction bases numbered 9, after V lost 5 bases and J lost 4 bases. CDR1 is ENHRY and CDR2 is SYGVKD in the germline V gene. This CDR3 contains 16 residues. The CDR3 loop reads CAISQILAGSYNEQFF. The DNA of the CDR3 is TGTGCCATCAGTCAAATACTAGCGGGTAGTTACAATGAGCAGTTCTTC.

V usage is TRBV4-3 and J usage is TRBJ2-3; 13 nucleotides align to TRBD2. Germline trimming cut 2 bases from V and 7 bases from J; bases unmatched to any gene: 12. In germline, CDR1 is LGHNA, CDR2 YSLEER. CDR3 length: 18 amino acids. The CDR3 spells CASSQPSGTSGVAYTQYF. In nucleotides, the CDR3 is TGCGCCAGCAGCCAACCTAGCGGGACTAGCGGGGTTGCCTATACGCAGTATTTT.

The chain links TRBV14 to TRBJ1-6, with D possibly TRBD1 on 5 matching bases. The CDR3 has 15 amino acids. V lost 5 bases and J 6 bases, leaving 14 bases between the germline ends. CDR1 is SGHDN and CDR2 is FVKESK in the germline V gene. Written as DNA, the CDR3 is TGTGCCAGCAGCTTTCGACAGTGGTTTAATTCACCCCTCCACTTT. Protein sequence: CASSFRQWFNSPLHF.

J is TRBJ2-1 and V is TRBV7-6; 8 positions match TRBD2. CDR3 length: 16 residues. Germline V gives CDR1 SGHVS, CDR2 FNYEAQ. Trimming at V came to 2 bases and at J to 1 base, leaving 4 bases not matched to a gene. CDR3 residues: CASSLLTSESYNEQFF. The DNA for the CDR3 is TGTGCCAGCAGCTTACTGACTAGCGAATCCTACAATGAGCAGTTCTTC.

The chain combines TRBV18 with TRBJ2-5; maybe TRBD2 (6 bases). Trimming took 3 bases from V and 6 from J, leaving 14 bases between them. CDR1 is KGHSH, CDR2 LQKENI, per germline. The CDR3 has 14 amino acids. The DNA of the CDR3 is TGTGCCAGCTCACCGTATCGGGAGCCCCAGACCCAGTACTTC. Translation: CASSPYREPQTQYF.

The rearrangement uses TRBV27 and TRBJ2-1, with D perhaps TRBD2 (6 bases). There are 11 residues in the CDR3. V lost 5 bases and J lost 9, with 8 bases in between. Germline assignment: CDR1 MNHEY and CDR2 SMNVEV (reference sequence). The CDR3 sequence is CASSLRGEQFF. CDR3 nucleotides: TGTGCCAGCAGTCTGCGGGGTGAGCAGTTCTTC.

This chain links TRBV3-1 (or the pseudogene TRBV3-2) with TRBJ2-3, with 14 bases that match TRBD2. The V and J ends lost 3 bases and 2 bases, in that order; junction bases with no gene match: 1. Per germline, CDR1 LGHDT and CDR2 YNNKEL (reference sequence). The CDR3 spans 16 residues. CDR3 sequence (DNA): TGTGCCAGCAGCCAGGGACTAGCGGGAGCCACAGATACGCAGTATTTT. Translation gives CASSQGLAGATDTQYF.

This clone appeared once. The rearrangement uses TRBV12-3 or TRBV12-4 and TRBJ2-7; no firm D call. With 5 bases removed from V and 1 base from J, the gap between germline ends came to 6 bases. CDR3 size: 12 residues. The CDR3 sequence is CASSPRSYEQYF. In nucleotides, the CDR3 is TGTGCCAGCAGTCCCAGATCCTACGAGCAGTACTTC.

The chain joins TRBV7-2 to TRBJ2-7; TRBD2 agrees at 9 bases. Germline V gene data show CDR1 as SGHTA and CDR2 as FQGNSA. This CDR3 contains 15 residues. After removal of 1 base from V and 3 bases from J, the junction contained 4 bases not matched to a gene. Here the CDR3 reads CASSLETSGYYEQYF. CDR3 bases: TGTGCCAGCAGCTTAGAGACTAGCGGTTACTACGAGCAGTACTTC.

The chain links TRBV6-5 to TRBJ1-5; 7 bases line up with TRBD1. From germline, CDR1 is MNHEY and CDR2 SVGAGI. The CDR3 length is 14 residues. J gave up 4 bases and V 6 bases, and 6 bases lay outside the gene matches. The CDR3 nucleotides read TGTGCCAGCAGCACACAGGGGTCTAATCAGCCCCAGCATTTT. It yields the protein CASSTQGSNQPQHF.

This rearrangement joins TRBV4-3 to TRBJ1-5; no reliable D call. Deletions cut 0 bases from V and 1 base from J, with 7 bases between. This CDR3 has 15 residues. In germline, CDR1 is LGHNA, CDR2 YSLEER. Here the CDR3 reads CASSQEWQSNQPQHF. CDR3 DNA sequence: TGCGCCAGCAGCCAAGAATGGCAGAGCAATCAGCCCCAGCATTTT.

This clone was seen a handful of times. CDR3 protein: CASSRAYSNQPQHF. The DNA of the CDR3 is TGTGCCAGCTCACGGGCGTATAGCAATCAGCCCCAGCATTTT. This rearrangement joins TRBV18 to TRBJ1-5; D unresolved. Germline assignment: CDR1 KGHSH and CDR2 LQKENI. Trimming took 4 bases from V and 0 from J, leaving 7 bases between them. The CDR3 is made up of 14 amino acids.

This chain links TRBV5-1 with TRBJ2-1; 8 bases are shared with TRBD1. The CDR3 totals 15 residues. Looked up from germline, CDR1 is SGHRS and CDR2 is YFSETQ. V trimming: 0 bases; J trimming: 4 bases; junction bases outside the gene matches: 3. The CDR3 sequence is CASSLAGGAYNEQFF. Written as DNA, the CDR3 is TGCGCCAGCAGCTTGGCAGGGGGCGCTTACAATGAGCAGTTCTTC.

This chain links TRBV7-2 with TRBJ2-1, with D perhaps matching TRBD2 (5 bases). The germline V and J ends were trimmed by 4 bases and 4 bases, with 17 bases remaining between them. Germline V CDR1 and CDR2: SGHTA, FQGNSA. CDR3 length: 16 residues. CDR3 coding DNA: TGTGCCAGCAGCTGGGTAGGGAGCGCCCGATACAATGAGCAGTTCTTC. This encodes CASSWVGSARYNEQFF.

J is TRBJ1-1 and V is TRBV7-9; D is unclear. This CDR3 contains 15 residues. The V end was cut by 7 bases, the J end by 1 base, with 16 bases between. Germline CDR1 is SEHNR and CDR2 is FQNEAQ (reference sequence). The DNA of the CDR3 is TGTGCCAGCACCCCTCACGAGGGTTGGAACACTGAAGCTTTCTTT. Encoded protein: CASTPHEGWNTEAFF.

V and J are TRBV5-1 and TRBJ1-1; D is unclear. CDR3 length: 13 residues. V was trimmed by 2 bases and J by 7 bases, leaving 12 bases between them. Germline CDR1 reads SGHRS; CDR2 reads YFSETQ. The CDR3 spells CASSLRRGHEAFF. CDR3 DNA sequence: TGCGCCAGCAGCTTACGGAGAGGCCATGAAGCTTTCTTT.

The J gene is TRBJ1-6, the V gene TRBV6-5, with 8 nucleotides matching TRBD1. Germline V gives CDR1 MNHEY, CDR2 SVGAGI. CDR3 length: 13 amino acids. V was clipped by 10 bases and J by 6 bases; unmatched bases: 5. In DNA, the CDR3 is TGTGCCACCATGGGACAGGCTAATTCACCCCTCCACTTT. As protein: CATMGQANSPLHF.

The chain links TRBV19 to TRBJ2-1; 9 bases line up with TRBD1. CDR3 size: 16 residues. V trimming: 1 base; J trimming: 9 bases; junction bases outside the gene matches: 10. Germline V gives CDR1 LNHDA, CDR2 SQIVND (reference sequence). CDR3 sequence: CASSIAGTGLEGEQFF. The DNA for the CDR3 is TGTGCCAGTAGTATAGCCGGGACAGGGTTGGAAGGTGAGCAGTTCTTC.

This chain joins TRBV11-2 and TRBJ2-3; 7 bases align to TRBD2. Per the germline V gene, CDR1 is SGHAT and CDR2 is FQNNGV. CDR3 length equals 14 residues. The trim removed 5 bases at V and 4 bases at J, leaving 6 bases unmatched. As DNA, the CDR3 is TGTGCCAGCAGCCCCGGGAGGTCCTCAGATACGCAGTATTTT. This sequence encodes CASSPGRSSDTQYF.

The chain is built from TRBV7-2 and TRBJ1-3, with D uncertain. CDR1 SGHTA and CDR2 FQGNSA come from the germline V gene. V lost 5 bases to trimming and J lost 4 bases, with 12 bases between them. This CDR3 has 14 residues. The CDR3 here is CASSPESSGNTIYF. The DNA for the CDR3 is TGTGCCAGCAGCCCCGAGAGTTCCGGAAACACCATATATTTT.

The gene calls are TRBV7-2 and TRBJ2-5; 9 positions match TRBD2. This CDR3 is built from 16 residues. V gave up 1 base and J gave up 5 bases; unmatched junction bases: 8. The germline CDR1 and CDR2 sequences are SGHTA and FQGNSA. The CDR3 region is CASSLGALAGSETQYF. In nucleotides, the CDR3 is TGTGCCAGCAGCTTAGGTGCGCTAGCGGGATCGGAGACCCAGTACTTC. Together with reference TRBV7-2 and TRBJ2-5, the CDR3 gives the full variable domain: GAGVSQSPSNKVTEKGKDVELRCDPISGHTALYWYRQSLGQGLEFLIYFQGNSAPDKSGLPSDRFSAERTGGSVSTLTIQRTQQEDSAVYLCASSLGALAGSETQYFGPGTRLLVL.

CDR3 residues: CASSSDPGQGQKAFF. DNA of the CDR3: TGCGCCAGCAGCTCAGATCCGGGACAGGGACAGAAAGCTTTCTTT. This chain connects TRBV5-1 to TRBJ1-1; 9 bases line up with TRBD1. V shed 3 bases and J 9 bases; nucleotides not matched to a gene: 12. CDR3 length: 15 residues. CDR1 is SGHRS and CDR2 is YFSETQ in the germline V gene.

This chain uses TRBV12-3 or TRBV12-4 with TRBJ2-5; a weak D match, TRBD2 (6 bases). The ends were cut back, 8 bases at V and 2 bases at J, with 9 bases in the middle. The CDR3 runs to 12 residues. This CDR3 reads CASQRVQETQYF. The CDR3 DNA reads as TGTGCCAGCCAGCGGGTGCAAGAGACCCAGTACTTC.

This chain's CDR3 is CAISELGANTEAFF. CDR3 sequence (DNA): TGTGCCATCAGTGAATTGGGGGCGAACACTGAAGCTTTCTTT. This rearrangement joins TRBV10-3 to TRBJ1-1; D may be TRBD1 (6 bases). V dropped 3 bases and J dropped 1 base, with 9 bases sitting between them. CDR1 and CDR2 from the germline V gene are ENHRY and SYGVKD. The CDR3 is 14 amino acids.

The chain employs TRBV9 and TRBJ2-2, with 8 bases lining up with TRBD1. V gave up 6 bases and J gave up 4 bases; unmatched junction bases: 2. CDR1 is SGDLS, CDR2 YYNGEE, per germline. This CDR3 is 13 amino acids long. The CDR3 nucleotides read TGTGCCAGCAAACAGGGGGGCACCGGGGAGCTGTTTTTT. Translation gives CASKQGGTGELFF.

The chain is built from TRBV7-2 and TRBJ2-1; D is possibly TRBD2 (5 bases). The length of the CDR3 is 17 residues. Germline V gene data show CDR1 as SGHTA and CDR2 as FQGNSA. The V end lost 4 bases, the J end lost 0 bases, and 16 bases lay between the germline ends. The CDR3 sequence is CASSSQPLAGSYNEQFF. In DNA, the CDR3 is TGTGCCAGCAGCTCTCAACCTCTAGCAGGCTCCTACAATGAGCAGTTCTTC.